Reported below is one TCR beta chain. The J segment lost 1 base and the V segment lost 3 bases, leaving 4 bases of the junction unmatched. CDR3 size: 15 residues. CDR1 and CDR2 (germline): SGHRS, YFSETQ. This entry comes from a study of blood T cell repertoires in COVID-19. The repertoire was sequenced with immunoSEQ multiplex PCR; TCRdb's copy has only in-frame clones and lacks some. The sample holds approximately 300,000 clones, around 90% seen once. The sample comprised PBMCs or T cells enriched from blood (not recorded which). The genes are TRBV5-1 and TRBJ1-1; 9 nucleotides match TRBD1. The clonotype comes from a woman under 30 with acute COVID-19. In nucleotides, the CDR3 is TGCGCCAGCAGCTGGACAGGGGACCCGAACACTGAAGCTTTCTTT. It translates to CASSWTGDPNTEAFF.